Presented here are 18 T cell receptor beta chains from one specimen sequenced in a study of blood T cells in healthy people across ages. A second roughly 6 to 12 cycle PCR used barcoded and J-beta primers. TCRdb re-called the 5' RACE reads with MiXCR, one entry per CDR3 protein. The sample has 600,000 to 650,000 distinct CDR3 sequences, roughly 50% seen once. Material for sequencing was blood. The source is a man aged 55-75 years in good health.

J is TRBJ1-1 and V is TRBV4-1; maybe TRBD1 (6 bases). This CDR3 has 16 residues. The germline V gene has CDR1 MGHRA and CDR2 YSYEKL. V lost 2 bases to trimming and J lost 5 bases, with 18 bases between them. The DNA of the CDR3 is TGCGCCAGCAGCCAATCAAATACAGGGTTAAGGACTGAAGCTTTCTTT. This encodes CASSQSNTGLRTEAFF.

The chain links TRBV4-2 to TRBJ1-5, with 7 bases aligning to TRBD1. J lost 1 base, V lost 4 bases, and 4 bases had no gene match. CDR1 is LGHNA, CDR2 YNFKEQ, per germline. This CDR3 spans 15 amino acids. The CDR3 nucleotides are TGTGCCAGCAGCCCGGGCAGGGGGAGCAATCAGCCCCAGCATTTT. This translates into CASSPGRGSNQPQHF.

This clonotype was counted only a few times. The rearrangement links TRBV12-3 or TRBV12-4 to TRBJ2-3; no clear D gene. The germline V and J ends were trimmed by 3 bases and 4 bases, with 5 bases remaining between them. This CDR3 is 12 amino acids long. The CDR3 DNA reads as TGTGCCAGCAGTTTGACATCAGATACGCAGTATTTT. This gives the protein CASSLTSDTQYF.

The CDR3, as DNA: TGTGCCAGCAGCTTAGGGGGGACAGGGGGGTGGAACACTGAAGCTTTCTTT. Translation: CASSLGGTGGWNTEAFF. The chain is built from TRBV7-2 and TRBJ1-1; 11 nucleotides agree with TRBD1. The CDR3 contains 17 residues. The germline V gene encodes CDR1 SGHTA and CDR2 FQGNSA. V was clipped by 1 base and J by 1 base; unmatched bases: 5.

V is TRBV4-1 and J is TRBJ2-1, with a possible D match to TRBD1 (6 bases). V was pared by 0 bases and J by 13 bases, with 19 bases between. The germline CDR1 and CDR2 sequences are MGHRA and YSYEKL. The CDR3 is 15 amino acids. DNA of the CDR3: TGCGCCAGCAGCCAAGATGGAAGGGGACAAGAGACCCAGTTCTTC. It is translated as CASSQDGRGQETQFF.

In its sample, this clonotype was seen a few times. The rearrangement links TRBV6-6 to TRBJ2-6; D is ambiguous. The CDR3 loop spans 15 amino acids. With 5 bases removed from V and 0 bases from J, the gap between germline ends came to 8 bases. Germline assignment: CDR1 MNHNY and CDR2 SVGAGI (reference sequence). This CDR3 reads CASSTQDSGANVLTF. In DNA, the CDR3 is TGTGCCAGCAGTACGCAGGACTCTGGGGCCAACGTCCTGACTTTC.

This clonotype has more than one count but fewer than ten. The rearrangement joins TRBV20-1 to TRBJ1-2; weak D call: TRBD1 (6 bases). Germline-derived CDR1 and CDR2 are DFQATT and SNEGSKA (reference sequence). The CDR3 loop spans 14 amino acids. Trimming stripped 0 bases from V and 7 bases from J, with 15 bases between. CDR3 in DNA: TGCAGTGCTAGAGATCTGGGGCAGGGGTTTGGCTACACCTTC. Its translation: CSARDLGQGFGYTF.

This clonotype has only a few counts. The CDR3 loop is CASSARQGNDNEQFF. The CDR3 nucleotides read TGCGCCAGCAGCGCGCGGCAGGGAAACGATAATGAGCAGTTCTTC. This chain uses TRBV5-1 with TRBJ2-1, with TRBD1 as a possible D gene (5 bases). V lost 4 bases to trimming and J lost 7 bases, with 18 bases between them. This CDR3 has 15 amino acids. Germline CDR1 is SGHRS and CDR2 is YFSETQ.

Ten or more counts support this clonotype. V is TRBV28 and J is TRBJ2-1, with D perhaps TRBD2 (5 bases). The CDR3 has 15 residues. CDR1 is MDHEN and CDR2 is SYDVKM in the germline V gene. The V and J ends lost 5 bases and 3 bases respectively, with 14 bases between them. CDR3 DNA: TGTGCCAGCAGTCCCTCCGCCGGGGACTACAATGAGCAGTTCTTC. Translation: CASSPSAGDYNEQFF.

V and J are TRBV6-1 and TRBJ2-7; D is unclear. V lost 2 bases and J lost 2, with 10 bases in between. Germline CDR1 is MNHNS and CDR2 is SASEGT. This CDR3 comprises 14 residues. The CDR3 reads CASSEISGPYEQYF. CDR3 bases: TGTGCCAGCAGTGAAATATCAGGCCCCTACGAGCAGTACTTC.

CDR3 bases: TGTGCCAGCAGTCCAGGGAGGGGTATCCAAAACATTCAGTACTTC. Protein product: CASSPGRGIQNIQYF. The chain carries TRBV6-5 and TRBJ2-7; 7 nucleotides match TRBD2. The J call is doubtful: the DNA matches TRBJ2-4 better. CDR3 size: 15 residues. Germline-derived CDR1 and CDR2 are MNHEY and SVGAGI.

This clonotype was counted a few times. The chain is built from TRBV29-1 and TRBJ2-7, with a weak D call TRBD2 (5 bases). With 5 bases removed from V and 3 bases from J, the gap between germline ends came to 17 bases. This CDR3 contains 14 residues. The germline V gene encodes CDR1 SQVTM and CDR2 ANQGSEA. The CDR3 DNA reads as TGCAGCGTTAGAGGGCCCGTCGACGGCTACGAGCAGTACTTC. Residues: CSVRGPVDGYEQYF.

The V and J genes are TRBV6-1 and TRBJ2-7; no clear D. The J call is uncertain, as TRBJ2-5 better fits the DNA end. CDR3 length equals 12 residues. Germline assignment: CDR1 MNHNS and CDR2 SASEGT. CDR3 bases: TGTGCCAGCATGGGCTTCCAAGAGACCCAGTACTTC. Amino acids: CASMGFQETQYF.

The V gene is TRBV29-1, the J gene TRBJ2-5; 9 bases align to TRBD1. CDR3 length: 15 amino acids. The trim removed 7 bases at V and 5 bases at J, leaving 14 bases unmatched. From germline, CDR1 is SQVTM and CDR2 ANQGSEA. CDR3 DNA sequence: TGCAGCGCCGTCCCGGGACAGGGTACAGGGGAGACCCAGTACTTC. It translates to CSAVPGQGTGETQYF.

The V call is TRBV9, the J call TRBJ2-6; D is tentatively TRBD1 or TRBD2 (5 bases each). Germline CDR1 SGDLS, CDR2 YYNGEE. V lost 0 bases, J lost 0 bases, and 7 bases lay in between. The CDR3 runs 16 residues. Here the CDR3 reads CASSVGGSSGANVLTF. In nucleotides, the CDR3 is TGTGCCAGCAGCGTAGGGGGGAGCTCTGGGGCCAACGTCCTGACTTTC.

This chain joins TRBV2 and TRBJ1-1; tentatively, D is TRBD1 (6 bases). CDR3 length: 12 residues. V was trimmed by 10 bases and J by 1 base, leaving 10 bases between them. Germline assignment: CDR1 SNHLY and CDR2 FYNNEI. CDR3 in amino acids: CATWTANTEAFF. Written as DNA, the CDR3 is TGTGCCACCTGGACAGCGAACACTGAAGCTTTCTTT.

The CDR3: CASSREPPAETQYF. The CDR3 region has the DNA TGTGCCAGCAGCAGGGAACCGCCGGCAGAGACCCAGTACTTC. The chain links TRBV4-2 to TRBJ2-5; D call uncertain. Trimming took 5 bases from V and 4 from J, leaving 14 bases between them. Germline V gene lookup returns CDR1 LGHNA and CDR2 YNFKEQ. The CDR3 is 14 residues long.

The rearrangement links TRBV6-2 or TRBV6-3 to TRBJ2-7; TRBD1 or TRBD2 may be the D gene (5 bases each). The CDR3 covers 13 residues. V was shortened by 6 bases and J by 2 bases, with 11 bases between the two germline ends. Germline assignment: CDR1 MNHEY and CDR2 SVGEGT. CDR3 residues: CASRLGPPYEQYF. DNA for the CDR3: TGTGCCAGCAGACTGGGACCGCCCTACGAGCAGTACTTC.